Sequencing of this T cell receptor (beta chain) was carried out in a study of PD-L1 blockade in urothelial cancer (dated by TCRdb to 2015 to 2018). Study-level background: Therapy was started at some point between 2014 and 2016 for all patients, and atezolizumab 1,200 mg was administered intravenously every 3 weeks. Durable clinical benefit was defined as progression-free survival longer than 6 months, and TCR features were also tested against progression-free and overall survival. Durable clinical benefit was achieved by nine patients and was not achieved by 20 patients. Blood samples were analyzed at 3 weeks after treatment start (second dose) and at 6 weeks after treatment start. The study, an exploratory multi-omic analysis, examined somatic, immune and clinical correlates of response to PD-L1 blockade with atezolizumab in urothelial cancer. Blood samples gave a median of around 140,000 T cells and under 85,000 unique TCRs, with a median clonality of around 0.08. About 85% of the 29 patients were identified as males with urothelial cancer of bladder origin, and a prior smoking history was reported by 18 of 29 patients. Patients had an ECOG performance status of 0 or 1 and had received between 0 and 3 prior chemotherapy regimens. Whole exome sequencing and RNA sequencing of pretreatment tumors were performed alongside TCR sequencing in the same patients. Pretreatment blood TCR-seq was available for around 29 patients, at least one posttreatment blood collection was obtained for approximately 25 patients, and tumor TCR-seq was available for approximately 25 patients. TCR sequencing covered pretreatment tumor samples and matched, serially collected peripheral blood taken before and after atezolizumab treatment.

Synthetic TCR analog templates were spiked into each PCR so that absolute template abundance could be estimated from read counts. The immunoSEQ assay used bias-controlled V and J gene primers to amplify TCRbeta CDR3 regions from genomic DNA. Sequencing of rearranged TCRbeta segments was done at approximately 20X coverage. For the original study's pipeline: Sequencing errors were corrected by clustering and CDR3s were annotated against IMGT to assign V, D and J genes. Only productive TCRbeta rearrangements were used in downstream analyses, excluding out-of-frame or stop-codon sequences. To compute clonality, Shannon entropy was normalized by the log of the number of unique productive sequences and then subtracted from one. Fisher's exact test with Benjamini-Hochberg correction, at a threshold of adjusted p below 0.01, was used to find clones that differed between time points or between blood and tumor. As stored in TCRdb, this immuneACCESS dataset retains in-frame rearrangements with V and J assigned. A fraction of the clones does not appear; measured against another copy, unresolved V genes explain less than half of the discrepancy, and the remainder lacks a known reason. D and trimming come from the DNA, and the V and J calls and clone size come from that table. The sample table records tens of thousands of clones; around 80% of these occur just once. The top ten constitute roughly 4% of the sample.

Via the germline V gene, CDR1 is SGHRS and CDR2 YFSETQ. Clipping removes 4 bases from V and 1 base from J, with 4 as the unmatched junction base count. The CDR3, cysteine through phenylalanine, is 15 amino acids long. Only CDR3 DNA is held: 45 bases, read in frame from base 1. Study-wide conclusions, independent of this receptor: Greater expansion of tumor-associated TCR clones in peripheral blood 3 weeks after the start of treatment was observed in patients with durable benefit (n ≈ 22, p = 0.022). Improved progression-free and overall survival was found to be associated with pretreatment peripheral blood TCR clonality below the median. Because the sample size was small (n ≈ 30) and many of the analyses were exploratory, the results are meant to be hypothesis-generating.

Concerning this clone itself: Its specific antigen is unknown. Qualities for individual bases were not recorded, and no much larger clone is one base off.

The time point label corresponds to: pretreatment peripheral blood. A cohort of 30 or so patients with locally advanced or metastatic urothelial carcinoma, treated at Memorial Sloan Kettering on a trial protocol, was included. Peripheral blood mononuclear cells were collected from each patient pretreatment and during treatment, giving between 1 and 8 total time points per patient. The Qiagen DNeasy Blood extraction kit was used to purify genomic DNA from total PBMCs and tumor samples. PBMCs were collected pretreatment and during treatment, and were isolated and stored as previously described. The chain is assembled from TRBV5-1 and TRBJ2-3; the junction holds 9 bases that match TRBD2. This TCR was recovered from a man between 65 and 85 years old with urothelial cancer. The sequenced sample was PBMCs, obtained around atezolizumab (anti-PD-L1) treatment. Here is the DNA: TGCGCCAGCAGCCCCGCTAGCGGGGGCACAGATACGCAGTATTTT. This codes for CASSPASGGTDTQYF.